This TCR beta chain was sequenced in a study of blood T cell repertoires in COVID-19. About the research overall: Acute and convalescent COVID-19 samples came from the United States, Italy and Spain. From T cells, B-cell-depleted T cells, or PBMCs came the material, which was cDNA or gDNA.

The protocol was immunoSEQ multiplex PCR, while the TCRdb copy is restricted to in-frame clones and leaves out a portion. The profile covers hundreds of thousands of clones, with about nine tenths appearing a single time and 6% to 6.5% taken by the ten largest. Germline CDR1 is SQVTM and CDR2 is ANQGSEA. The CDR3 totals 11 residues. Between the trimmed V and J ends, which lost 0 bases and 6 bases, there was a span of 5 bases. The sequencing sample was made of peripheral blood. The receptor comes from a woman aged 30 to 39 with COVID-19, enrolled during active disease. The chain is built from TRBV29-1 and TRBJ1-2; TRBD1 might be the D (5 bases). The CDR3 DNA sequence: TGCAGCGTTGAAGAGGACAATGGCTACACCTTC. Its translation is CSVEEDNGYTF.